This is a list of T cell receptor beta chains from one sample in a study of CD8+ T cells in alopecia areata. TCRdb's copy holds only in-frame clones and misses some; the assay was immunoSEQ multiplex PCR. The sample includes 120,000 or so clones, 45% to 65% of them seen just once. Specimen: CD4+ T cells sorted from blood, collected at week 0. All receptors derive from a human donor with alopecia areata. The CDR3 runs from the conserved cysteine through the conserved F or W. A D gene is named only where the DNA matches it firmly. Clone size is not always given. Where it is, it says once, few, many or a class for expanded clones.

V	size	D	J	DNA	CDR3
TRBV5-1	.	TRBD2	TRBJ2-1	TGCGCCAGCAGCTTGGGTACTAGCGGGAGGACGAACAATGAGCAGTTCTTC	CASSLGTSGRTNNEQFF
TRBV28	few	TRBD1	TRBJ1-3	TGTGCCGCCACCTCTGGAGGACAGGGTCATTCTGGAAACACCATATATTTT	CAATSGGQGHSGNTIYF
TRBV6-6	few	.	TRBJ1-2	TGTGCCAGCAGTTACCTTGATGGCTACACCTTC	CASSYLDGYTF
TRBV7-6	.	TRBD1	TRBJ1-6	TGTGCCAGCAGCTTAGTCCCACAGGGGGATTCACCCCTCCACTTT	CASSLVPQGDSPLHF
TRBV29-1	.	TRBD1	TRBJ2-5	TGCAGCGTGGAACTTGGACAGGCCCAAGAGACCCAGTACTTC	CSVELGQAQETQYF
TRBV14	.	.	TRBJ2-3	TGTGCCAGCAGCCGCACGACCGGAGGCACAGATACGCAGTATTTT	CASSRTTGGTDTQYF
TRBV5-1	.	.	TRBJ2-1	TGCGCCAGCAGCCGTCTGGACGGACACAATGAGCAGTTCTTC	CASSRLDGHNEQFF
TRBV29-1	.	.	TRBJ1-2	TGCAGCGTTGTATCACGACAGGAGAAAGTCCCCGCTATTGGCTACACCTTC	CSVVSRQEKVPAIGYTF
TRBV7-9	.	TRBD2	TRBJ2-1	TGTGCCAGCAGCCGGGGACTATCAAGCTCCTACAATGAGCAGTTCTTC	CASSRGLSSSYNEQFF
TRBV7-2	.	TRBD1	TRBJ2-3	TGTGCCAGCAGCTTCGACAGGGGGAAACAAGATACGCAGTATTTT	CASSFDRGKQDTQYF
TRBV29-1	.	.	TRBJ1-1	TGCAGCGCGGAGCGCGGGAGTGGGGGGACTGAAGCTTTCTTT	CSAERGSGGTEAFF
TRBV5-4	few	.	TRBJ2-2	TGTGCCAGCAGCCGAGGGGTGCTCAACACCGGGGAGCTGTTTTTT	CASSRGVLNTGELFF